This T cell receptor beta chain was recovered during a study of CD8+CD57+ T cells in acquired aplastic anemia. The overall study: Across the sorted CD4+ and CD8+ cells, DNA amounts averaged around 3.2 ug. Findings of the study overall: There were over 25 CD8+ CDR3 sequences that occurred in both patients and controls.

Germline CDR1 and CDR2: SNHLY and FYNNEI. The CDR3 is made up of 15 amino acids. V gave up 4 bases and J gave up 0 bases, with 13 bases separating them. Using genomic DNA as the template, TCR beta VDJ and CDR3 profiling was carried out. Via MiXCR, TCRdb re-called the reads, giving one row per CDR3 protein. The sample yields about half a million distinct CDR3 sequences, around 30% seen once. Only patients with CD8+CD57+ cell expansion on flow cytometry were chosen for sequencing. Severe acquired aplastic anemia was present in all patients. Regarding this clonotype: Its specificity is unknown.

The source is a human donor with aplastic anemia. The sample consisted of sorted CD4+, CD8+, or CD8+CD57+ T cells (not recorded which) from PBMCs. This chain joins TRBV2 and TRBJ2-7; weak D call: TRBD1 (6 bases). The CDR3 DNA sequence: TGTGCCAGCAGTGGAGGAGACAGGAGCTCCTACGAGCAGTACTTC. Amino acids: CASSGGDRSSYEQYF.